The 29 T cell receptor beta chains presented below share a single source sample, sequenced in a study of cytomegalovirus exposure and HLA in healthy donors. The PCR made use of 60 Vbeta and 13 Jbeta primers. Only in-frame clones appear in the TCRdb table, and some are missing; sequencing was by immunoSEQ multiplex PCR. This table has 160,000 or so clones, roughly four fifths appearing once. The sequenced sample was PBMCs. These receptors came from a female donor in good health and CMV-seronegative.

J is TRBJ1-3 and V is TRBV19, with a weak D call TRBD1 (6 bases). CDR1 is LNHDA and CDR2 is SQIVND in the germline V gene (reference sequence). The length of the CDR3 is 17 residues. Trimming cost V 2 bases and J 2 bases, with 16 bases left between them. The CDR3 bases are TGTGCCAGTAGTATAACCCAATCAACAGGGACTGGAAACACCATATATTTT. The encoded protein is CASSITQSTGTGNTIYF.

This rearrangement joins TRBV18 to TRBJ2-2, with 7 bases identical to TRBD1. CDR1 and CDR2 (germline): KGHSH, LQKENI. The CDR3 runs 16 residues. J lost 2 bases, V lost 6 bases, and 9 bases had no gene match. CDR3 nucleotide sequence: TGTGCCAGCTCCCCTCTAGGGACAGCTAACACCGGGGAGCTGTTTTTT. Protein: CASSPLGTANTGELFF.

The rearrangement uses TRBV10-3 and TRBJ1-1; D is unresolved. V was shortened by 0 bases and J by 3 bases, with 2 bases between the two germline ends. Germline V gene data show CDR1 as ENHRY and CDR2 as SYGVKD. This CDR3 is built from 12 residues. The CDR3 coding sequence is TGTGCCATCAGTGAGTCCGACACTGAAGCTTTCTTT. Translating gives CAISESDTEAFF.

This clone was observed a few times. The rearrangement joins TRBV4-3 to TRBJ2-3; 8 bases align to TRBD2. V was pared by 0 bases and J by 10 bases, with 9 bases of the junction left unmatched. CDR1 is LGHNA and CDR2 is YSLEER in the germline V gene. The CDR3 is made up of 15 amino acids. Written as DNA, the CDR3 is TGCGCCAGCAGCCAAGATGGCGGGAGGACGATTGCGCAGTATTTT. Translated: CASSQDGGRTIAQYF.

The genes are TRBV21-1 and TRBJ2-7; the table names TRBD2, a call not compared with the DNA. TRBV21-1 is a known pseudogene. The CDR3 runs 18 residues. The CDR3 protein is CASPCDHNLGGGAHEQYF. CDR3 DNA sequence: TGTGCCAGCCCCTGTGATCACAATTTGGGCGGGGGGGCCCACGAGCAGTACTTC.

The table lists this clone with a count of one. The CDR3: CASSTRRGNEAFF. In nucleotides, the CDR3 is TGTGCCAGCAGCACGAGACGGGGGAATGAAGCTTTCTTT. The rearrangement links TRBV13 to TRBJ1-1; a possible D gene is TRBD1 (5 bases). Germline CDR1 is PRHDT and CDR2 is FYEKMQ (reference sequence). This CDR3 spans 13 amino acids. The V and J ends lost 5 bases and 7 bases respectively, with 14 bases between them.

The chain recombines TRBV7-3 with TRBJ2-7, with 7 nucleotides matching TRBD2. The germline V gene encodes CDR1 SGHTA and CDR2 FQGTGA. The CDR3 runs 21 residues. V dropped 2 bases and J dropped 1; count of bases not matched to a gene: 23. CDR3 amino acids: CASSLCRGEKDPIMPSYEQYF. DNA of the CDR3: TGTGCCAGCAGCTTATGTCGGGGGGAAAAGGACCCTATAATGCCTTCCTACGAGCAGTACTTC.

The V call is TRBV7-3, the J call TRBJ2-3; 7 nucleotides align to TRBD2. J lost 6 bases, V lost 8 bases, and 8 bases had no gene match. The germline CDR1 and CDR2 sequences are SGHTA and FQGTGA. This CDR3 is 13 amino acids long. CDR3 nucleotide sequence: TGTGCCAGCCAACCGGCGGGGGAGGATACGCAGTATTTT. Its protein product is CASQPAGEDTQYF.

This clone was observed a handful of times. The chain employs TRBV2 and TRBJ2-3; D perhaps matches TRBD2 (6 bases). The germline V gene encodes CDR1 SNHLY and CDR2 FYNNEI. This CDR3 is 15 amino acids long. The germline V and J ends were trimmed by 4 bases and 1 base, with 12 bases remaining between them. DNA of the CDR3: TGTGCCAGCAGTGGGCTAGCGCTACGCACAGATACGCAGTATTTT. This sequence encodes CASSGLALRTDTQYF.

This chain uses TRBV28 with TRBJ1-1, with 8 bases lining up with TRBD1. V lost 6 bases and J lost 0; bases outside the gene matches: 9. Germline V CDR1 and CDR2: MDHEN, SYDVKM. The CDR3 loop spans 16 amino acids. CDR3 amino acids: CASSLTGGNMNTEAFF. The CDR3, as DNA: TGTGCCAGCAGCTTAACAGGGGGGAATATGAACACTGAAGCTTTCTTT.

The rearrangement links TRBV4-2 to TRBJ1-2, with D tentatively TRBD1 (6 bases). Trimming took off 4 bases at V and 5 bases at J, with 17 bases between the two ends. The V gene's germline CDR1 is LGHNA and CDR2 YNFKEQ. CDR3 size: 15 residues. Here the CDR3 reads CASSLGGGTEYGYTF. CDR3 nucleotides: TGTGCCAGCAGCCTAGGGGGTGGGACCGAGTATGGCTACACCTTC.

For this clone: Mismatch with germline at one junction end may stem from a read error. The chain links TRBV4-1 to TRBJ2-3; D gene unclear. The CDR3 is 12 amino acids. The germline V gene encodes CDR1 MGHRA and CDR2 YSYEKL. CDR3 sequence (DNA): TGCGCCAGCAACCAACCGACAGATACGCAGTATTTT. Translated, it gives CASNQPTDTQYF.

This clone was seen more than once but under ten times. The V and J genes are TRBV27 and TRBJ2-5, with 9 bases that match TRBD1. Germline-derived CDR1 and CDR2 are MNHEY and SMNVEV (reference sequence). The CDR3 covers 15 residues. The V gene end was trimmed by 4 bases and the J gene end by 5 bases; junction bases not matched to a gene: 8. CDR3 sequence: CASSWTGVGRETQYF. The DNA of the CDR3 is TGTGCCAGCAGTTGGACAGGGGTTGGGCGCGAGACCCAGTACTTC.

The chain carries TRBV10-3 and TRBJ2-3, with D maybe TRBD1 (5 bases). V was pared by 6 bases and J by 0 bases, with 22 bases between. Germline CDR1 and CDR2: ENHRY and SYGVKD. This CDR3 has 18 amino acids. This chain's CDR3 is CAISNPIGQGVSTDTQYF. CDR3 in DNA: TGTGCCATCAGCAATCCTATCGGCCAGGGCGTTAGCACAGATACGCAGTATTTT.

The rearrangement uses TRBV4-1 and TRBJ2-7; D might be TRBD2 (5 bases). Germline V gene sequence: CDR1 MGHRA, CDR2 YSYEKL. The length of the CDR3 is 16 residues. V was clipped by 0 bases and J by 2 bases, with 14 bases between them. In nucleotides, the CDR3 is TGCGCCAGCAGCCAAGATGGGTCTAGCACCCCCTACGAGCAGTACTTC. It specifies CASSQDGSSTPYEQYF.

This clone was counted between two and nine times. This chain links TRBV11-2 with TRBJ2-3; 9 nucleotides align to TRBD2. CDR1 and CDR2 (germline): SGHAT, FQNNGV. V was pared by 2 bases and J by 1 base, with 7 bases of the junction left unmatched. This CDR3 has 17 residues. The CDR3 loop is CASSLNPAGGRTDTQYF. The CDR3 nucleotides read TGTGCCAGCAGCTTAAACCCCGCGGGGGGGCGCACAGATACGCAGTATTTT.

V is TRBV20-1 and J is TRBJ1-2, with D uncertain. This CDR3 region has 11 residues. The germline V and J ends were trimmed by 5 bases and 3 bases, with 7 bases remaining between them. Per the germline V gene, CDR1 is DFQATT and CDR2 is SNEGSKA (reference sequence). CDR3 in amino acids: CSAPEHYGYTF. The CDR3 DNA is TGCAGTGCTCCAGAACACTATGGCTACACCTTC.

The rearrangement links TRBV27 to TRBJ2-7, with D perhaps TRBD1 (5 bases). The CDR3 is 15 residues long. Germline CDR1 is MNHEY and CDR2 is SMNVEV (reference sequence). V was shortened by 2 bases and J by 3 bases, with 14 bases between the two germline ends. CDR3 region: CASSLQGPSHYEQYF. DNA for the CDR3: TGTGCCAGCAGTTTACAGGGCCCTTCTCACTACGAGCAGTACTTC.

This clone was observed a few times. The V gene is TRBV11-2, the J gene TRBJ2-5; 8 nucleotides agree with TRBD2. The germline V gene has CDR1 SGHAT and CDR2 FQNNGV. J gave up 5 bases and V 3 bases, and 2 bases lay outside the gene matches. The CDR3 sequence is 13 residues long. CDR3 loop: CASSFGGDETQYF. In DNA form, the CDR3 reads TGTGCCAGCAGCTTCGGGGGGGATGAGACCCAGTACTTC. The variable domain in full, completed from reference TRBV11-2 and TRBJ2-5, reads EAGVAQSPRYKIIEKRQSVAFWCNPISGHATLYWYQQILGQGPKLLIQFQNNGVVDDSQLPKDRFSAERLKGVDSTLKIQPAKLEDSAVYLCASSFGGDETQYFGPGTRLLVL.

The V and J genes are TRBV5-8 and TRBJ2-7; 12 bases match TRBD1. With 3 bases clipped from V and 7 bases from J, the junction kept 5 bases outside the gene matches. CDR3 length: 14 amino acids. Germline-derived CDR1 and CDR2 are SGHTS and YDEGEE. CDR3 in amino acids: CASSSGTGGEEQYF. The CDR3 bases are TGTGCCAGCAGCTCAGGGACAGGGGGCGAAGAGCAGTACTTC. Together with reference TRBV5-8 and TRBJ2-7, the CDR3 gives the full variable domain: EAGVTQSPTHLIKTRGQQATLRCSPISGHTSVYWYQQALGLGLQFLLWYDEGEERNRGNFPPRFSGRQFPNYSSELNVNALELEDSALYLCASSSGTGGEEQYFGPGTRLTVT.

This clone occurred a few times. The chain uses TRBV7-6 and TRBJ2-1; TRBD2 might be the D (5 bases). The CDR3 has 14 amino acids. CDR1 SGHVS and CDR2 FNYEAQ come from the germline V gene. Trimming removed 1 base from V and 7 bases from J, with 11 bases in between. For the CDR3, the DNA is TGTGCCAGCAGCTTAGGGTCCCCGGGGAATGAGCAGTTCTTC. Its protein is CASSLGSPGNEQFF.

This chain uses TRBV6-5 with TRBJ2-7, with 7 bases identical to TRBD2. V lost 8 bases, J lost 2 bases, and 6 bases stayed unmatched. Germline loops: CDR1 MNHEY, CDR2 SVGAGI. The CDR3 totals 13 residues. The CDR3 here is CASSGTNPYEQYF. CDR3 DNA: TGTGCCAGCTCCGGGACTAACCCCTACGAGCAGTACTTC.

This rearrangement joins TRBV7-2 to TRBJ2-7; TRBD2 matches at 8 bases. CDR3 length equals 15 residues. V was pared by 2 bases and J by 4 bases, with 7 bases of the junction left unmatched. Germline V gives CDR1 SGHTA, CDR2 FQGNSA. The CDR3 DNA sequence: TGTGCCAGCAGCTTAAACGGGAGGGCCATTTACGAGCAGTACTTC. It specifies CASSLNGRAIYEQYF.

This sequence joins TRBV6-5 and TRBJ1-5; D unresolved. This CDR3 has 15 amino acids. CDR1 is MNHEY, CDR2 SVGAGI, per germline. Trimming removed 5 bases at V and 2 bases at J, with 13 bases between. The CDR3 here is CASSLIPLGNQPQHF. The CDR3 DNA follows: TGTGCCAGCAGTCTTATCCCTTTAGGCAATCAGCCCCAGCATTTT.

CDR3 nucleotides: TGCGCCAGCAGCCAACGGACTAGCGGGAGGGCCGCCGGGGAGCTGTTTTTT. This sequence encodes CASSQRTSGRAAGELFF. The chain carries TRBV4-1 and TRBJ2-2; 15 bases map to TRBD2. The V gene's germline CDR1 is MGHRA and CDR2 YSYEKL. V shed 2 bases and J 6 bases; nucleotides not matched to a gene: 4. The CDR3 loop spans 17 amino acids.

This clone has a single count. J is TRBJ1-2 and V is TRBV6-5; maybe TRBD1 (5 bases). Germline V gene data show CDR1 as MNHEY and CDR2 as SVGAGI. CDR3 length: 13 amino acids. Trimming took 6 bases from V and 7 from J, leaving 15 bases between them. The CDR3 spells CASSRTGGIGYTF. CDR3 in DNA: TGTGCCAGCAGCCGAACAGGAGGGATTGGCTACACCTTC.

The rearrangement joins TRBV7-2 to TRBJ2-1; tentative D call: TRBD2 (5 bases). Germline CDR1 reads SGHTA; CDR2 reads FQGNSA. V was pared by 4 bases and J by 9 bases, with 10 bases between. CDR3 length equals 12 residues. CDR3: CASSSYEGEQFF. In nucleotides, the CDR3 is TGTGCCAGCAGCTCGTATGAGGGTGAGCAGTTCTTC.

The chain is built from TRBV27 and TRBJ2-3, with D possibly matching TRBD2 (9 bases). This CDR3 is built from 17 residues. V dropped 6 bases and J dropped 6 bases, with 25 bases sitting between them. The germline V gene has CDR1 MNHEY and CDR2 SMNVEV (reference sequence). CDR3 DNA: TGTGCCAGCAGCAGGGGGCTTGCTAGCGGGGTAGTGGATACGCAGTATTTT. Translated, it gives CASSRGLASGVVDTQYF.

This CDR3 is CASSQERTSGSREQYF. CDR3 nucleotide sequence: TGCGCCAGCAGCCAAGAGAGAACTAGCGGGAGTCGGGAGCAGTACTTC. This rearrangement joins TRBV4-3 to TRBJ2-7, with TRBD2 matching 11 bases. The CDR3 has 16 residues. The V gene end was trimmed by 0 bases and the J gene end by 7 bases; junction bases not matched to a gene: 8. The germline V gene has CDR1 LGHNA and CDR2 YSLEER.